This TCR beta chain came from a study of cytomegalovirus exposure and HLA in healthy donors. Overall study: T cells numbering about 180 million yielded 100 million to 120 million unique TCR beta sequences in an earlier analysis.

Regarding this clone: The antigen remains undetermined.

V gave up 4 bases and J gave up 1 base; unmatched junction bases: 4. Germline V CDR1 and CDR2: SGHRS, YFSETQ. The CDR3 consists of 15 residues. The study, taken as a whole, reports: When analyzed later, a missense DCLRE1C variant was found to be linked to TCR beta V- and J-gene trimming. In a later analysis, several top co-occurrence clusters appeared linked to parvovirus B19, influenza, CMV and Epstein-Barr virus.

It was with 60 Vbeta and 13 Jbeta primers that the PCR ran. Method: immunoSEQ multiplex PCR; TCRdb's copy keeps in-frame clones and lacks some. The sample carries some 110,000 clones, about four fifths recorded once. This sequence originates from a man aged 25-45 years in good health and CMV-seronegative. This sequence joins TRBV5-1 and TRBJ2-3; 9 bases align to TRBD2. The sequencing sample was made of PBMCs. CDR3 in DNA: TGCGCCAGCAGCAAAGCTAGCGGGGGCACAGATACGCAGTATTTT. Translation: CASSKASGGTDTQYF.